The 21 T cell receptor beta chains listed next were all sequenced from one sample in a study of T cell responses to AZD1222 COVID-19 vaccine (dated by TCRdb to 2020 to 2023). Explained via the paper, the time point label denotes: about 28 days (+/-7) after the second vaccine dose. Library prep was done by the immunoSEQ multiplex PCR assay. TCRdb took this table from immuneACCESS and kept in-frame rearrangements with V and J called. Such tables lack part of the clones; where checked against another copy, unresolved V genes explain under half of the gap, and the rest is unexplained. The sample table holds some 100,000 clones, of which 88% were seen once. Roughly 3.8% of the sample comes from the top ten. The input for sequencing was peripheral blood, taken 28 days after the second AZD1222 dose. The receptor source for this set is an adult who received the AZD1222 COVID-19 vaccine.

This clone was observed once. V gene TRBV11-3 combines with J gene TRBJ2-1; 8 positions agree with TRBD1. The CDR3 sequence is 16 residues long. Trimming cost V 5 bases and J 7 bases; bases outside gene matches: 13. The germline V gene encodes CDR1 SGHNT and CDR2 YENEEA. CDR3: CASSPAAGQVLNEQFF. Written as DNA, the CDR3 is TGTGCCAGCAGCCCGGCGGCGGGACAGGTCTTGAATGAGCAGTTCTTC.

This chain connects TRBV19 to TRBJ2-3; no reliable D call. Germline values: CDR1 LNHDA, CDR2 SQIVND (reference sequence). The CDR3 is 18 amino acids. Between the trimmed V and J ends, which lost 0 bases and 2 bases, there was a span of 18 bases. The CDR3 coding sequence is TGTGCCAGTAGTATAGATCGTCGCAGGTCGATTATCACAGATACGCAGTATTTT. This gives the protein CASSIDRRRSIITDTQYF.

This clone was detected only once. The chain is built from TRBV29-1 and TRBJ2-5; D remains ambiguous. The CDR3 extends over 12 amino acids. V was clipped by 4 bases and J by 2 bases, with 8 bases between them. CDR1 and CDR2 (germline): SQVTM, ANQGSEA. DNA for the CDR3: TGCAGCGTTGGCTTCAATCAAGAGACCCAGTACTTC. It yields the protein CSVGFNQETQYF.

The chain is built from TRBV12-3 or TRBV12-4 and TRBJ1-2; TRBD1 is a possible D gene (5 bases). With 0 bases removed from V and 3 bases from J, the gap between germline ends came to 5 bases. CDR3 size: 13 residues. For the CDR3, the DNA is TGTGCCAGCAGTTTAGCGGGACACTATGGCTACACCTTC. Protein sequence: CASSLAGHYGYTF.

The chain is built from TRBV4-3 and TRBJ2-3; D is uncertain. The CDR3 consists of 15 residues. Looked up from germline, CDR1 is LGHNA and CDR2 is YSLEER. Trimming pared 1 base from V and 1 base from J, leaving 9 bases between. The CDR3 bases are TGCGCCAGCAGCCAAGGTACCTTGGGCACAGATACGCAGTATTTT. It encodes CASSQGTLGTDTQYF.

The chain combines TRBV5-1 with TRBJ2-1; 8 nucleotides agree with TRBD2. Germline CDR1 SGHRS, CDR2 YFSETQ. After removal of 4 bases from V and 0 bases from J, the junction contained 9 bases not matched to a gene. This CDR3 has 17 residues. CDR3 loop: CASSTGGSGTSYNEQFF. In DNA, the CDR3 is TGCGCCAGCAGCACGGGGGGTAGCGGGACCTCCTACAATGAGCAGTTCTTC.

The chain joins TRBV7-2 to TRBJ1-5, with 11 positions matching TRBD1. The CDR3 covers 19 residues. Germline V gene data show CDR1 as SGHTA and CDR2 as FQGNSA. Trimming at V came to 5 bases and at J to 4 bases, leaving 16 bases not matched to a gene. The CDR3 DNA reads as TGTGCCAGCAGCCACAGGGGCACCAAAGGGACAGGGGGAAATCAGCCCCAGCATTTT. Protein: CASSHRGTKGTGGNQPQHF.

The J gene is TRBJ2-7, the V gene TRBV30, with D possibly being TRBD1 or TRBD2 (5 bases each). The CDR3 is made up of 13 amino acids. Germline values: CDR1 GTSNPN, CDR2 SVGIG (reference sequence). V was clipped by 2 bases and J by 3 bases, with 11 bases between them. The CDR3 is CAWSRDAYYEQYF. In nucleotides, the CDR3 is TGTGCCTGGAGTAGGGACGCGTACTACGAGCAGTACTTC.

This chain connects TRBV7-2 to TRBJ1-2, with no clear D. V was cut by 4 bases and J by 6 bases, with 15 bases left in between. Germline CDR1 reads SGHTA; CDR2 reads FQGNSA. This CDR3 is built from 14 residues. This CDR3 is CASSSETGTDGYTF. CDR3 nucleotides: TGTGCCAGCAGCTCGGAGACGGGTACAGATGGCTACACCTTC.

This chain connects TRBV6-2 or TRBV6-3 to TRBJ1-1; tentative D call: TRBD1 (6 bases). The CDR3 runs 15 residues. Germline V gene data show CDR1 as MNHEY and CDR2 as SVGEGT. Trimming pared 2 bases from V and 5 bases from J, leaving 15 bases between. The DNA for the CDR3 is TGTGCCAGCAGTTACCCACAACAGGGTAGTACTGAAGCTTTCTTT. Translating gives CASSYPQQGSTEAFF.

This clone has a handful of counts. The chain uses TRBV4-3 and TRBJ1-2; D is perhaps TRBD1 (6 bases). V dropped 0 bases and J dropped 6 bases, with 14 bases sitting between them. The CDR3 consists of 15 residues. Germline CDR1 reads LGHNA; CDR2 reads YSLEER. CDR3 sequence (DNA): TGCGCCAGCAGCCAAGACGCTCAGGGACATCATGGCTACACCTTC. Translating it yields CASSQDAQGHHGYTF.

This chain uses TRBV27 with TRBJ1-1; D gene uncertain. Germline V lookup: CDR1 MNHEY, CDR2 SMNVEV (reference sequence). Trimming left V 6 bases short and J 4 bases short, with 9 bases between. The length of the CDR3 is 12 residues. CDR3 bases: TGTGCCAGCAGAAGTTGGGGCACTGAAGCTTTCTTT. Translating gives CASRSWGTEAFF.

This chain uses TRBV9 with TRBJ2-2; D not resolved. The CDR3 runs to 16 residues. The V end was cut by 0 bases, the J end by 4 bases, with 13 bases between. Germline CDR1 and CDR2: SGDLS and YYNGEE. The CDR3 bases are TGTGCCAGCAGCGTAGGGGCAGACTTCCTCACCGGGGAGCTGTTTTTT. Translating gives CASSVGADFLTGELFF. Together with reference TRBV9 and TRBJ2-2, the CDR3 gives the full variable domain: DSGVTQTPKHLITATGQRVTLRCSPRSGDLSVYWYQQSLDQGLQFLIQYYNGEERAKGNILERFSAQQFPDLHSELNLSSLELGDSALYFCASSVGADFLTGELFFGEGSRLTVL.

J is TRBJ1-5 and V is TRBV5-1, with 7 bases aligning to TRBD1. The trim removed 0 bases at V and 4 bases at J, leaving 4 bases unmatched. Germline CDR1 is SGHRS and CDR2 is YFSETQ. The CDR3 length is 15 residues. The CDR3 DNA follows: TGCGCCAGCAGCTTGGCTGGACAGGTTAATCAGCCCCAGCATTTT. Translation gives CASSLAGQVNQPQHF.

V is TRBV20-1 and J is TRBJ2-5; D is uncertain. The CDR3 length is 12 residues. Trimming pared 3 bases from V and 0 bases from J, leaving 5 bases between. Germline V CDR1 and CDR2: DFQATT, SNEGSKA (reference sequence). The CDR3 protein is CSASADQETQYF. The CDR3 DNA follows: TGCAGTGCTAGTGCGGACCAAGAGACCCAGTACTTC.

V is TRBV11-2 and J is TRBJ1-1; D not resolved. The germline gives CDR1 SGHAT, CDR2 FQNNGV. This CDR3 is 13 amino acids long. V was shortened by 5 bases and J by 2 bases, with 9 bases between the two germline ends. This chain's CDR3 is CASSHLGNTEAFF. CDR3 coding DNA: TGTGCCAGCAGCCACTTGGGAAACACTGAAGCTTTCTTT.

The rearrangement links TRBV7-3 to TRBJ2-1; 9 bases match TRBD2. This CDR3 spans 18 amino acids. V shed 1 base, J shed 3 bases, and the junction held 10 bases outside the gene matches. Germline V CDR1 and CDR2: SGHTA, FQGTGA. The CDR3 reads CASSLIGLAGSNYNEQFF. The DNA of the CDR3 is TGTGCCAGCAGCTTAATAGGTCTAGCGGGAAGCAACTACAATGAGCAGTTCTTC.

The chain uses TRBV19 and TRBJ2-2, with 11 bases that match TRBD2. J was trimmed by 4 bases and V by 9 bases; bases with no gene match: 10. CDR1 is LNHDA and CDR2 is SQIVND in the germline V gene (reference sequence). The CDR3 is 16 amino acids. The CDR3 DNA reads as TGTGCCAGCAAGACTAGCGGGGTATTTGGCACCGGGGAGCTGTTTTTT. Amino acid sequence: CASKTSGVFGTGELFF.

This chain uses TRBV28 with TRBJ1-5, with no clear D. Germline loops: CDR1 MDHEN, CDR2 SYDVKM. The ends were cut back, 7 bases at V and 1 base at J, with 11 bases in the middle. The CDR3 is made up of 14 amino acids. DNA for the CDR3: TGTGCCAGCACCACACCCGACAGCAATCAGCCCCAGCATTTT. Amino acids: CASTTPDSNQPQHF.

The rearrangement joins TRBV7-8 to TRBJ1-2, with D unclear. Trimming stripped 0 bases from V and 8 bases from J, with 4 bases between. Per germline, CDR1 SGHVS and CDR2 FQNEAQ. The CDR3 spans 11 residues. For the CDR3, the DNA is TGTGCCAGCAGCTTAGCGGTGGGCTACACCTTC. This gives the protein CASSLAVGYTF.

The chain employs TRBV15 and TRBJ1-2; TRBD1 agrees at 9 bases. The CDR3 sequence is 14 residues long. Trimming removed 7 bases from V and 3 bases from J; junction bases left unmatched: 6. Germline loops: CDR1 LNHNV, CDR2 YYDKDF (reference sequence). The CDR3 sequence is CATNRRTGDYGYTF. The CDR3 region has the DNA TGTGCCACCAATCGCCGGACAGGGGACTATGGCTACACCTTC. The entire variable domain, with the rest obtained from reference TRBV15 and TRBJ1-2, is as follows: DAMVIQNPRYQVTQFGKPVTLSCSQTLNHNVMYWYQQKSSQAPKLLFHYYDKDFNNEADTPDNFQSRRPNTSFCFLDIRSPGLGDTAMYLCATNRRTGDYGYTFGSGTRLTVV.